This T cell receptor (beta chain) was recovered during a study of blood T cell repertoires in COVID-19. Study-wide background: Samples taken during acute and convalescent COVID-19 were collected in the United States, Italy and Spain.

This clone appeared a single time. From germline, CDR1 is MNHEY and CDR2 SMNVEV (reference sequence). Trimming pared 3 bases from V and 2 bases from J, leaving 10 bases between. The CDR3 sequence is 14 residues long. In the authors' workflow: Counts of nucleated cells, estimated from reference gene primer amplification, were obtained. Generated by immunoSEQ multiplex PCR, the TCRdb table keeps only in-frame clones and is missing some. Clonal size and the V and J genes are those of that table, whereas D and trimming came from the DNA. The sample lists around 700,000 clones; 75% to 90% were seen once. This rearrangement joins TRBV27 to TRBJ1-1; D gene ambiguous. The origin of this receptor is a woman aged 18-29 years with acute or convalescent COVID-19. Sequenced: peripheral blood. In DNA, the CDR3 is TGTGCCAGCAGTTTTAGAATGACAAACACTGAAGCTTTCTTT. Protein sequence: CASSFRMTNTEAFF.